The entry that follows covers one TCR beta chain sequence. Its antigen is currently not known. No base quality information exists; no much larger clone differs at one position. The sequencing machine was an Illumina NovaSeq 6000. TCRalpha and TCRbeta cDNA libraries were built by 5'RACE with constant-segment primers, adding sample barcodes and unique molecular identifiers. RNA was extracted from every sample with Trizol reagent. Library amplification was performed in two PCR steps, and a second sample barcode and Illumina TruSeq adapters were introduced in the second step. The libraries were sequenced on an Illumina NovaSeq using 2 x 150 bp paired-end reads. Processing in the source paper ran as follows. With migec v1.2.7, reads were demultiplexed and then collapsed into UMI-guided consensus sequences. Using mixcr v2.1.11, the UMI consensuses were aligned to TRA and TRB V and J templates and assembled into clonotypes. Expanded or contracted clonotypes were those called significant by both edgeR and NoisET, with noise models trained on biological replicates. For edgeR calls, the thresholds were a false discovery rate-adjusted p below 0.01 and a log2 fold-change of 1. As an exploratory analysis of dynamics, PCA with hierarchical clustering was applied to max-normalized trajectories of the 1000 most abundant clonotypes. The CD4 or CD8 phenotype of responding clones was assigned using the separately sequenced CD4+ and CD8+ repertoires. TCRdb itself trimmed the public reads at Q25 with fastp, ran MiXCR and retained productive beta chains. CDR3 protein duplicates are merged, each entry listing the most common genes and DNA. The V and J calls here are based on TCRdb, not the publication. The sample table lists fewer than 350,000 distinct CDR3 sequences, approximately 15% of them with a count of one. The ten largest clonotypes hold about 20% of the sample.

This sample stems from a study of T-cell memory formation after mild COVID-19 (dated by TCRdb to 2020 to 2022). Regarding the study in general: TCR sequence clusters from the two donors were found to be largely donor specific. In a couple of donors, T-cell clones that expanded and contracted after mild COVID-19 were followed by sequencing TCRalpha and TCRbeta repertoires longitudinally. Two young, previously healthy adult volunteers made up the cohort, one male and one female. Summary of the overall study and its limitations: The detection of some responding clones in pre-infection memory suggests that pre-existing cross-reactive memory T cells joined the SARS-CoV-2 response. Balanced CD4/CD8 phenotypes were observed for clones contracting from day 15 to 85, whereas a bias towards CD4+ was observed for a second wave of clones expanding from day 15 to 37. Contracting CD4+ clones turned up mainly in the CM and EM memory subsets, whereas EMRA was where CD8+ clones were enriched. Only a couple of mild cases were covered in the study, and larger cohorts including severe cases with pre-infection samples were considered necessary. SARS-CoV-2 specificity was not confirmed for the second-wave clones peaking on day 37.

PBMCs were isolated by Ficoll-Paque density gradient centrifugation. V ends up 6 bases short and J 9 bases short, with an unmatched junction base count of 13. The CDR3 covers 16 residues, taking in both the cysteine and the phenylalanine. The DNA shown is the 48-base CDR3, in frame from base 1. CDR1 SGHTA and CDR2 FQGNSA were looked up in the germline V gene. This TCR came from a man in his late teens or twenties who had mild COVID-19 (a few samples of this study predate the infection). The sample titles of this study are shuffled in the database, so cell type and time point are left out; the donor was told from shared clones. Recombination linked TRBV7-2 to TRBJ2-3; TRBD2 lines up with 12 middle nucleotides. The specimen sequenced was PBMCs or a T cell subset sorted from them (not recorded which). CDR3 loop: CASSPATSGGRDTQYF. The DNA reads TGTGCCAGCAGTCCAGCAACTAGCGGGGGGAGGGACACGCAGTATTTT.